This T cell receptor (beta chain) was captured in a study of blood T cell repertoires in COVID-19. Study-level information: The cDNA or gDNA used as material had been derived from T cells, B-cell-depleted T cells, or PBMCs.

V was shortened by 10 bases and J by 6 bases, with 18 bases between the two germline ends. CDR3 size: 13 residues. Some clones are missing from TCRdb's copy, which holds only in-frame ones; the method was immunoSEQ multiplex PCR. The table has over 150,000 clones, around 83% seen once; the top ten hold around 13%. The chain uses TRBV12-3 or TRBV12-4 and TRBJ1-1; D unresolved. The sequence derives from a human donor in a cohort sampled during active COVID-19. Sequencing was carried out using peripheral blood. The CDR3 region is CAITSRGWAEAFF. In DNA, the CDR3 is TGTGCCATCACATCGCGGGGATGGGCTGAAGCTTTCTTT.